Sequencing of this TCR beta chain was carried out in a study of shared clonotypes between healthy human individuals. Study-level findings and limits: In general, naive subsets displayed greater estimated richness than memory subsets did. Tissue TCR repertoires likely differ from these blood-only repertoires.

CD45RA+ naive and CD45RA-negative memory subsets were separated from CD4+ cells. Remarks on this clone: Antigen: not known.

TCRdb keeps only in-frame clones here, not all; method: immunoSEQ multiplex PCR. The sample carries about 2 million clones, 95% recorded once. Input material: naive CD4+ T cells sorted from blood. The subset is: CD45RA+ positively selected. The receptor's source is a man aged 18 to 29 in good health.

This chain's CDR3 is CASSVAPGFGEKLFF. The CDR3 DNA is TGTGCCAGCAGCGTAGCTCCGGGTTTCGGGGAAAAACTGTTTTTT. The gene calls are TRBV9 and TRBJ1-4; D is undetermined. Trimming pared 0 bases from V and 8 bases from J, leaving 14 bases between. In germline, CDR1 is SGDLS, CDR2 YYNGEE. This CDR3 has 15 amino acids.